One sample yielded the 3 T cell receptor beta chains listed below, sequenced in a study of T cell responses to AZD1222 COVID-19 vaccine. The protocol was immunoSEQ multiplex PCR, while the TCRdb copy is restricted to in-frame clones and leaves out a portion. The top ten clones hold under 2% of a sample with approximately 140,000 clones, about 92% of them seen once. This sample comprised peripheral blood, obtained on day 0 of AZD1222 vaccination. These receptors originate from an adult in good health.

The V call is TRBV10-1, the J call TRBJ2-7; 8 bases map to TRBD1. Germline V CDR1 and CDR2: WNHNN, SYGVQD (reference sequence). V gave up 6 bases and J gave up 0 bases; unmatched junction bases: 13. This CDR3 contains 17 residues. The CDR3 loop reads CASSDIGQGPYSYEQYF. The CDR3 nucleotides are TGCGCCAGCAGCGACATAGGACAGGGACCTTACTCCTACGAGCAGTACTTC.

V and J are TRBV10-1 and TRBJ1-1; no clear D gene. The V end lost 4 bases, the J end lost 0 bases, and 6 bases lay between the germline ends. Germline values: CDR1 WNHNN, CDR2 SYGVQD (reference sequence). The CDR3 is made up of 13 amino acids. In nucleotides, the CDR3 is TGCGCCAGCAGTGGATCGATGAACACTGAAGCTTTCTTT. Residues: CASSGSMNTEAFF.

Points on this clone: The same CDR3 also results from other DNA sequences found in this sample. J is TRBJ2-1 and V is TRBV7-9; unclear D gene. The CDR3 covers 11 residues. Trimming took off 1 base at V and 9 bases at J, with 4 bases between the two ends. The V gene's germline CDR1 is SEHNR and CDR2 FQNEAQ (reference sequence). CDR3 residues: CASSLDGEQFF. DNA of the CDR3: TGTGCCAGCAGCTTAGACGGTGAGCAGTTCTTC.